This is a list of T cell receptor beta chains from one sample in a study of early stage breast cancer tumors. Here immunoSEQ multiplex PCR was the method, and the copy in TCRdb shows in-frame clones only, minus some. The table records approximately 33,000 clones, just under 75% of them present only once. The sample consisted of blood. The receptor source for this set is a middle-aged person with breast cancer. CDR3s include the opening cysteine and the closing phenylalanine or tryptophan. A D gene is named only where the DNA matches it firmly. Clone size is given for some rows only: seen once, a few or many times, or a class if the clone is expanded.

-,TRBV7-9,TRBJ2-7,-,TGTGCCAGCAGCTACCGGGACGCTTACGAGCAGTACTTC,CASSYRDAYEQYF
-,TRBV13,TRBJ2-2,TRBD1,TGTGCCAGCAGGAGATCCGGGACAGAAACCGGGGAGCTGTTTTTT,CASRRSGTETGELFF
-,TRBV27,TRBJ1-5,-,TGTGCCAGCAGTTTATTCTCCCATCGGGTGCTTAGCAATCAGCCCCAGCATTTT,CASSLFSHRVLSNQPQHF
-,TRBV13,TRBJ2-7,TRBD1,TGTGCCAGCAGCTCTGGACAGGGGAGATACGAGCAGTACTTC,CASSSGQGRYEQYF
once,TRBV5-8,TRBJ2-5,TRBD2,TGTGCCAGCAGCTTGGCCAGGCTAGCGGGAGGGACAGAGACCCAGTACTTC,CASSLARLAGGTETQYF
-,TRBV11-2,TRBJ2-7,TRBD1,TGTGCCAGCAGCTTGGAAAGGACAGGCCTTACCTACGAGCAGTACTTC,CASSLERTGLTYEQYF
few,TRBV19,TRBJ1-2,-,TGTGCCAGTAGTCCTGGATCCTATGGCTACACCTTC,CASSPGSYGYTF
-,TRBV6-5,TRBJ1-5,-,TGTGCCAGCAGTTACAGTTATAGCAATCAGCCCCAGCATTTT,CASSYSYSNQPQHF
-,TRBV9,TRBJ1-2,-,TGTGCCAGCAGCGTATCGTACACCGACTATGGCTACACCTTC,CASSVSYTDYGYTF
-,TRBV19,TRBJ1-1,-,TGTGCCAGTAGTATTGGAGCTACTGAAGCTTTCTTT,CASSIGATEAFF
-,TRBV18,TRBJ1-5,-,TGTGCCAGCTCACTCCGGGACGTAGGTCAGCCCCAGCATTTT,CASSLRDVGQPQHF
-,TRBV7-2,TRBJ1-3,-,TGTGCCAGCAGCACAGGCTCTGGAAACACCATATATTTT,CASSTGSGNTIYF
-,TRBV6-5,TRBJ1-1,-,TGTGCCAGCTGTTCATTGCGGAAGAACACTGAAGCTTTCTTT,CASCSLRKNTEAFF
once,TRBV2,TRBJ2-7,-,TGTGCCAGCAGAGTAACTAGTCGTCCGTACTTC,CASRVTSRPYF
-,TRBV29-1,TRBJ2-1,-,TGCAGCGTTGCATGGCGAGACAATGAGCAGTTCTTC,CSVAWRDNEQFF
-,TRBV7-2,TRBJ2-7,TRBD2,TGTGCCAGCAGCTTACAACCGGGACTAGCGAACGAGCAGTACTTC,CASSLQPGLANEQYF
-,TRBV7-6,TRBJ1-2,-,TGTGCCAGCAGCTCCGTTGGTGGCTATGGCTACACCTTC,CASSSVGGYGYTF
few,TRBV25-1,TRBJ2-3,TRBD1,TGTGCCAGCAGGGACCCGGGACAGGGCACAGATACGCAGTATTTT,CASRDPGQGTDTQYF
-,TRBV28,TRBJ2-2,-,TGTGCCAGCAGAAAGCAGGGGATAGGGGAGCTGTTTTTT,CASRKQGIGELFF
-,TRBV7-2,TRBJ1-2,-,TGTGCCAGCAGCTTACAGATTAACCCGACAGGTCTCAGATATGGCTACACCTTC,CASSLQINPTGLRYGYTF
-,TRBV7-2,TRBJ1-3,-,TGTGCCAGCAGCTTAGGTGGGGCAGGGACTGGAAACACCATATATTTT,CASSLGGAGTGNTIYF
few,TRBV7-8,TRBJ1-5,TRBD1,TGTGCCAGCAGCTTAGGGGACAGGACGTACAGGCAGCCCCAGCATTTT,CASSLGDRTYRQPQHF
-,TRBV28,TRBJ1-4,-,TGTGCCAGCTCTGGATGGGGTGAAAAACTGTTTTTT,CASSGWGEKLFF
few,TRBV30,TRBJ2-7,-,TGTGCCTGGGGGGTATACGAGCAGTACTTC,CAWGVYEQYF
-,TRBV6-1,TRBJ1-2,-,TGTGCCAGCATCAGACGATATCGGACCAGTCCTGGCTACACCTTC,CASIRRYRTSPGYTF
-,TRBV28,TRBJ1-2,-,TGTGCCAGCAGTTTGGGCAGGGGTCCCACCTATGGCTACACCTTC,CASSLGRGPTYGYTF
-,TRBV29-1,TRBJ1-2,TRBD1,TGCAGCGTCGGCGACAGGGGGGTTAGCTATGGCTACACCTTC,CSVGDRGVSYGYTF
-,TRBV5-1,TRBJ2-1,-,TGCGCCAGCAGCTTGCAGGGTACCTACAATGAGCAGTTCTTC,CASSLQGTYNEQFF
-,TRBV4-1,TRBJ2-1,TRBD2,TGCGCCAGCAGCCAAGATTGGGGGAGGGCCTTCTCCTACAATGAGCAGTTCTTC,CASSQDWGRAFSYNEQFF
few,TRBV7-9,TRBJ2-3,TRBD2,TGTGCCAGCAGCAGCAGGACTAGCGGAGATACGCAGTATTTT,CASSSRTSGDTQYF
-,TRBV5-4,TRBJ2-3,-,TGTGCCAGCAGAGTGGGAGGACAGGCAGCAGATACGCAGTATTTT,CASRVGGQAADTQYF
-,TRBV5-1,TRBJ2-5,TRBD1,TGCGCCAGCAGCTTGCGGGGACAGGCAGGGGGACGAGGAAGCGAGGAGACCCAGTACTTC,CASSLRGQAGGRGSEETQYF
-,TRBV7-9,TRBJ2-1,-,TGTGCCAGCAGCTTAATCCGGCGCTCCAATGAGCAGTTCTTC,CASSLIRRSNEQFF
-,TRBV5-3,TRBJ2-5,TRBD1,TGTGCCAGAAGCTTTATTGGTGGGACAGGGCGATATGAGACCCAGTACTTC,CARSFIGGTGRYETQYF
-,TRBV18,TRBJ2-1,-,TGTGCCAGCTCACCCCAGGGGGGGAGCCTATCCTACAATGAGCAGTTCTTC,CASSPQGGSLSYNEQFF
few,TRBV18,TRBJ1-4,-,TGTGCCAGCTCACCACTACAGACAACTAATGAAAAACTGTTTTTT,CASSPLQTTNEKLFF
-,TRBV4-2,TRBJ1-2,-,TGTGCCAGCAGCCGAAACCCCCTTGAAGGGGCCGGCTACACCTTC,CASSRNPLEGAGYTF
few,TRBV28,TRBJ1-5,-,TGTGCCAGCAGATGGGCAGGGTTAGATCAGCCCCAGCATTTT,CASRWAGLDQPQHF
-,TRBV7-9,TRBJ2-5,-,TGTGCCAGCAGCTCGACAGCAGAAGAGACCCAGTACTTC,CASSSTAEETQYF
-,TRBV5-1,TRBJ2-7,TRBD1,TGCGCCAGCAGCTCGACAGGGGCCCCTAGCTACGAGCAGTACTTC,CASSSTGAPSYEQYF
few,TRBV18,TRBJ1-2,TRBD1,TGTGCCAGCTCACCCTCGGGACAGGGAGGCGGCTACACCTTC,CASSPSGQGGGYTF